Reported below is one TCR beta chain. The sample originates from a study of cytomegalovirus exposure and HLA in healthy donors. PCR used 60 Vbeta primers and 13 Jbeta primers. Repertoires were generated with immunoSEQ multiplex PCR, while TCRdb's copy carries only in-frame clones and drops some. In the table there are roughly 150,000 clones, approximately 78% of which are singletons. The CDR3 is 15 residues long. Germline loops: CDR1 ENHRY, CDR2 SYGVKD. Trimming took 6 bases from V and 1 from J; bases not matched to a gene: 2. Material for sequencing was PBMCs. The V and J genes are TRBV10-3 and TRBJ2-1; 11 positions match TRBD2. This sequence originates from a woman under 30 in good health and CMV-seronegative. The CDR3 DNA follows: TGTGCCATCAGACTAGCGGGAGAGTCCTACAATGAGCAGTTCTTC. It codes for CAIRLAGESYNEQFF.